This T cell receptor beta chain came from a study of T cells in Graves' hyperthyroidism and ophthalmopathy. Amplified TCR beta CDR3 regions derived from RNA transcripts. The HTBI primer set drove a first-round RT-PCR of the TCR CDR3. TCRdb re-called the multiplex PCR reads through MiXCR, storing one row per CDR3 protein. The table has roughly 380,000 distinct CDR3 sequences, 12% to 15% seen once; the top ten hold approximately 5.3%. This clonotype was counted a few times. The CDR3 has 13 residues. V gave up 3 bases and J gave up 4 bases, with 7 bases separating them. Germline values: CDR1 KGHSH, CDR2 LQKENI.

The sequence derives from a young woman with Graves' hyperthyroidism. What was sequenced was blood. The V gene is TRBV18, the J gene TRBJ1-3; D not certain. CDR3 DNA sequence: TGTGCCAGCTCACCCTCCAGAGGAAACACCATATATTTT. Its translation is CASSPSRGNTIYF.